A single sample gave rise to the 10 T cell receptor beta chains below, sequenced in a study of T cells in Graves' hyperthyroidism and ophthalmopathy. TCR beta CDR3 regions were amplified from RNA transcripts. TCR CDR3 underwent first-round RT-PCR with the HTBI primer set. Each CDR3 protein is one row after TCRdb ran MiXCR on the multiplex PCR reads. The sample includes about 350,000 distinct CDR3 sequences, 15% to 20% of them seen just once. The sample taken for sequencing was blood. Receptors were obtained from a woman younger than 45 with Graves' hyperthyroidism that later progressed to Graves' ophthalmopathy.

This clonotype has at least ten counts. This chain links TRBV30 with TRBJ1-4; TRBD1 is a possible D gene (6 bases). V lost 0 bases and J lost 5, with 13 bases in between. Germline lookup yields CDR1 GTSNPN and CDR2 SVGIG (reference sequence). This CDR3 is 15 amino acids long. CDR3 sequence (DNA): TGTGCCTGGAGTGTCAGATTAACAGGGAATGAAAAACTGTTTTTT. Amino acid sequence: CAWSVRLTGNEKLFF.

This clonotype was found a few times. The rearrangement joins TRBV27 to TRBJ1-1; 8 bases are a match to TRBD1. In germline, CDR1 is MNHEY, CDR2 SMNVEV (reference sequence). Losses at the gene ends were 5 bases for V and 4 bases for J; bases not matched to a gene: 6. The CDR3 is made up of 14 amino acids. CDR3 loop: CASSLRQGRTEAFF. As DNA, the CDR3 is TGTGCCAGCAGTCTACGACAGGGGCGCACTGAAGCTTTCTTT.

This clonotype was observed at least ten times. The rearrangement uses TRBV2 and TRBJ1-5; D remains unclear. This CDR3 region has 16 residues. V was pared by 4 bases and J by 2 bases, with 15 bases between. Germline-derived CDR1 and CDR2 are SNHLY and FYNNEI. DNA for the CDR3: TGTGCCAGCAGTGCCACGTGGACTGTTGGCAATCAGCCCCAGCATTTT. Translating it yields CASSATWTVGNQPQHF.

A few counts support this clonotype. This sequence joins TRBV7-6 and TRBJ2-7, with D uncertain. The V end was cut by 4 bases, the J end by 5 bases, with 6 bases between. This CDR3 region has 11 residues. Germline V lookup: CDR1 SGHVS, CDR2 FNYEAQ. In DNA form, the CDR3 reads TGTGCCAGCAGCTCCACGGACGAGCAGTACTTC. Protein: CASSSTDEQYF. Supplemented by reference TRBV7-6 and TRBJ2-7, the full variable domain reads GAGVSQSPRYKVTKRGQDVALRCDPISGHVSLYWYRQALGQGPEFLTYFNYEAQQDKSGLPNDRFSAERPEGSISTLTIQRTEQRDSAMYRCASSSTDEQYFGPGTRLTVT.

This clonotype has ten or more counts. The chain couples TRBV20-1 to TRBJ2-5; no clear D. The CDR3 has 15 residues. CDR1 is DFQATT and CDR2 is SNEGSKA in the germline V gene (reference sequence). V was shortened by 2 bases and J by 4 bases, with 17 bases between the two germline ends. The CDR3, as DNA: TGCAGTGCTAGAAGAGGAGTAGTATCGTTAGAGACCCAGTACTTC. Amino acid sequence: CSARRGVVSLETQYF.

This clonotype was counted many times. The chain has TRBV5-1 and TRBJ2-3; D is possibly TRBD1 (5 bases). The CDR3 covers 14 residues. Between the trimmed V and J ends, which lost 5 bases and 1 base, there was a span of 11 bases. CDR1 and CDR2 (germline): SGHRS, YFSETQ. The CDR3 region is CASRDDRGTDTQYF. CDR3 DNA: TGCGCCAGCAGGGACGACAGAGGCACAGATACGCAGTATTTT.

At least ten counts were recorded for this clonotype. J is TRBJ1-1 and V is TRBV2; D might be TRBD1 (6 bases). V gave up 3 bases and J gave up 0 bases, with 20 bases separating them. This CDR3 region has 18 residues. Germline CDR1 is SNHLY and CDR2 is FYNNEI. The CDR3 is CASSDRGRRNYMNTEAFF. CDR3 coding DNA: TGTGCCAGCAGTGATCGGGGGCGGAGGAACTACATGAACACTGAAGCTTTCTTT.

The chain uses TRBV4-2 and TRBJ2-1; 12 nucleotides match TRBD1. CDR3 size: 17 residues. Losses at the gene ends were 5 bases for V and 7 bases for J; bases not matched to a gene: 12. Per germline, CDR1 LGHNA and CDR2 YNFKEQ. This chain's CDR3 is CASSARPGQGAVNEQFF. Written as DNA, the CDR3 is TGTGCCAGCAGCGCCCGACCGGGACAGGGGGCTGTGAATGAGCAGTTCTTC.

DNA of the CDR3: TGTGCCAGCAGCCAGGGAGCGGGATTTAGGCTAGCGGGTCTCTACAATGAGCAGTTCTTC. It encodes CASSQGAGFRLAGLYNEQFF. The chain carries TRBV5-5 and TRBJ2-1; 8 bases line up with TRBD2. Trimming at V came to 4 bases and at J to 3 bases, leaving 21 bases not matched to a gene. This CDR3 region has 20 residues. CDR1 SGHKS and CDR2 YYEKEE come from the germline V gene (reference sequence).

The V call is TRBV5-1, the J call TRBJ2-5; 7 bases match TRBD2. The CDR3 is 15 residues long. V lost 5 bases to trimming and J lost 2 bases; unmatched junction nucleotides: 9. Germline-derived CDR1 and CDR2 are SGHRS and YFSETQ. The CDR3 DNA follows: TGCGCCAGCAGAGGAGGCGGGGGAGGTCAAGAGACCCAGTACTTC. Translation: CASRGGGGGQETQYF.